One and the same sample provided the 27 T cell receptor beta chains below, sequenced in a study of shared clonotypes between healthy human individuals. Produced via immunoSEQ multiplex PCR; TCRdb's table is partial and in-frame only. The sample has about 450,000 clones; approximately 79% are singletons. Source material: PBMCs. The receptors here all came from a woman aged 40 to 50 in good health. Some clones in this sample may be carry-over from other donors' samples.

CDR3 sequence (DNA): TGTGCCAGCTCACCGACTAGCGGGAGACGGTGGGAGCAGTACTTC. Amino acids: CASSPTSGRRWEQYF. The chain employs TRBV18 and TRBJ2-7, with TRBD2 matching over 12 bases. V gave up 3 bases and J gave up 7 bases; unmatched junction bases: 7. The CDR3 is made up of 15 amino acids. Germline CDR1 KGHSH, CDR2 LQKENI.

The chain employs TRBV27 and TRBJ2-2; the D gene is possibly TRBD2 (6 bases). The CDR3 extends over 18 amino acids. V was trimmed by 5 bases and J by 6 bases, leaving 25 bases between them. Germline V gene sequence: CDR1 MNHEY, CDR2 SMNVEV (reference sequence). The CDR3, as DNA: TGTGCCAGCAGTGTCGGCACCCCTGGGAGGCGGGGCTCCGGGGAGCTGTTTTTT. It is translated as CASSVGTPGRRGSGELFF.

CDR3 protein: CASSPGYSSRTPDQPGDLSYEQYF. CDR3 sequence (DNA): TGTGCCAGCAGTCCGGGGTACAGCAGTCGCACACCAGACCAACCGGGAGATCTCAGCTACGAGCAGTACTTC. The chain has TRBV28 and TRBJ2-7; D possibly corresponds to TRBD2 (6 bases). V shed 5 bases and J shed 3 bases, with 44 bases lying between them. The CDR3 contains 24 residues. Germline values: CDR1 MDHEN, CDR2 SYDVKM.

As concerns this clone: This specimen includes other DNA sequences encoding the same CDR3. V usage is TRBV4-2 and J usage is TRBJ2-1; 11 bases are shared with TRBD2. Germline V gives CDR1 LGHNA, CDR2 YNFKEQ. The CDR3 totals 17 residues. Trimming removed 0 bases from V and 0 bases from J; junction bases left unmatched: 1. CDR3 coding DNA: TGTGCCAGCAGCCAAGATACTAGCGGGAGCTCCTACAATGAGCAGTTCTTC. Protein product: CASSQDTSGSSYNEQFF.

The sample holds a few counts of this clone. The CDR3 protein is CASSFTGAAYEQYF. The CDR3 nucleotides read TGTGCCAGCAGCTTTACAGGGGCGGCCTACGAGCAGTACTTC. The chain recombines TRBV11-3 with TRBJ2-7; 7 bases agree with TRBD1. Germline-derived CDR1 and CDR2 are SGHNT and YENEEA. This CDR3 spans 14 amino acids. V lost 3 bases and J lost 2; bases outside the gene matches: 4.

The CDR3 DNA sequence: TGCGCCAGCAGCCAAAGGGCGCGGGTCTCTGGAAACACCATATATTTT. Translation: CASSQRARVSGNTIYF. The J gene is TRBJ1-3, the V gene TRBV4-1; D unclear. Germline loops: CDR1 MGHRA, CDR2 YSYEKL. CDR3 length: 16 amino acids. V shed 2 bases and J shed 0 bases, with 11 bases lying between them.

This clone is a singleton in its sample. The V call is TRBV21-1, the J call TRBJ2-3; the listed D gene, TRBD1, was not tested against the DNA. TRBV21-1 is flagged as a pseudogene. The CDR3 is 19 amino acids. The CDR3 bases are TGTGCCAGCAGCAGGTCCGGGACAGGAGATAACCTAAGCACAGATACGCAGTATTTT. Its translation: CASSRSGTGDNLSTDTQYF.

The V call is TRBV6-1, the J call TRBJ2-7; 8 bases are a match to TRBD2. This CDR3 has 14 amino acids. After removal of 7 bases from V and 3 bases from J, the junction contained 8 bases not matched to a gene. Germline CDR1 and CDR2: MNHNS and SASEGT. In DNA form, the CDR3 reads TGTGCCAGCACCACTAGCGGCAGGATCTACGAGCAGTACTTC. Translation gives CASTTSGRIYEQYF.

V gene TRBV29-1 combines with J gene TRBJ2-5; D possibly matches TRBD1 or TRBD2 (5 bases each). CDR1 SQVTM and CDR2 ANQGSEA come from the germline V gene. CDR3 length: 14 amino acids. The V and J ends lost 8 bases and 2 bases respectively, with 18 bases between them. CDR3 loop: CSPRDGTPQETQYF. The DNA of the CDR3 is TGCAGCCCCCGGGACGGGACCCCTCAAGAGACCCAGTACTTC.

This clone was counted a single time. The chain combines TRBV5-4 with TRBJ2-1; the match to TRBD2 covers 15 bases. The CDR3 consists of 15 residues. From germline, CDR1 is SGHNT and CDR2 YYREEE (reference sequence). Trimming cost V 5 bases and J 6 bases; bases outside gene matches: 3. DNA of the CDR3: TGTGCCAGCAGAAAGGGACTAGCGGGGGGCAATGAGCAGTTCTTC. Its protein product is CASRKGLAGGNEQFF.

This clone occurred a few times. This chain links TRBV27 with TRBJ1-3, with D unresolved. There are 16 residues in the CDR3. CDR1 and CDR2 (germline): MNHEY, SMNVEV (reference sequence). With 0 bases removed from V and 1 base from J, the gap between germline ends came to 10 bases. The CDR3 loop reads CASSLSSPWSGNTIYF. The CDR3, as DNA: TGTGCCAGCAGTTTATCTTCCCCCTGGTCTGGAAACACCATATATTTT.

The chain employs TRBV6-1 and TRBJ2-7, with 10 nucleotides matching TRBD1. With V trimmed by 7 bases and J by 5 bases, 8 bases remained unmatched. Germline V lookup: CDR1 MNHNS, CDR2 SASEGT. This CDR3 is 14 amino acids long. The CDR3 bases are TGTGCCAGCACAGGGACAGGGGTCCCCCACGAGCAGTACTTC. This encodes CASTGTGVPHEQYF.

Of note for this clone: A read error is the likely source, as a far larger clone sits one nucleotide away. Other DNA sequences in this specimen translate into the identical CDR3. The chain couples TRBV18 to TRBJ2-7; 9 nucleotides align to TRBD2. Per the germline V gene, CDR1 is KGHSH and CDR2 is LQKENI. This CDR3 is 14 amino acids long. This CDR3 is CASSPIAGAYEQYF. The CDR3 nucleotides are TGTGCCAGCTCACCTATAGCGGGAGCCTACGAGCAGTATTTC. The complete variable domain, with remaining parts taken from reference TRBV18 and TRBJ2-7, reads NAGVMQNPRHLVRRRGQEARLRCSPMKGHSHVYWYRQLPEEGLKFMVYLQKENIIDESGMPKERFSAEFPKEGPSILRIQQVVRGDSAAYFCASSPIAGAYEQYFGPGTRLTVT.

The gene calls are TRBV19 and TRBJ2-3, with D tentatively TRBD1 or TRBD2 (7 bases each). The CDR3 is made up of 15 amino acids. V was trimmed by 7 bases and J by 0 bases, leaving 14 bases between them. CDR1 is LNHDA and CDR2 is SQIVND in the germline V gene (reference sequence). The CDR3 region is CASKGGGQSTDTQYF. CDR3 DNA: TGTGCCAGTAAGGGCGGGGGACAGAGCACAGATACGCAGTATTTT.

This clone was recorded once. This chain joins TRBV7-6 and TRBJ2-3; D is possibly TRBD1 or TRBD2 (5 bases each). The V end was cut by 4 bases, the J end by 10 bases, with 24 bases between. The germline CDR1 and CDR2 sequences are SGHVS and FNYEAQ. The CDR3 length is 16 residues. Written as DNA, the CDR3 is TGTGCCAGCAGCTCCCTAGCCGGACTTCGAGGGGATGCGCAGTATTTT. It yields the protein CASSSLAGLRGDAQYF.

V is TRBV9 and J is TRBJ2-5; D gene ambiguous. The germline V gene has CDR1 SGDLS and CDR2 YYNGEE. Trimming left V 0 bases short and J 1 base short, with 7 bases between. The CDR3 spans 14 residues. CDR3 in DNA: TGTGCCAGCAGCGTAGGATGGGCCCAAGAGACCCAGTACTTC. It specifies CASSVGWAQETQYF.

The gene calls are TRBV6-5 and TRBJ1-1; weak D call: TRBD1 (6 bases). CDR3 size: 13 residues. The V gene lost 6 bases and the J gene lost 11 bases, with 19 bases spanning the gap. Germline assignment: CDR1 MNHEY and CDR2 SVGAGI. CDR3 loop: CASRRQGTAVAFF. In nucleotides, the CDR3 is TGTGCCAGCAGAAGGCAGGGGACTGCCGTGGCTTTCTTT.

This clone was recorded only once. This chain uses TRBV5-5 with TRBJ2-7; either TRBD1 or TRBD2 may supply D (5 bases each). The germline gives CDR1 SGHKS, CDR2 YYEKEE (reference sequence). Trimming pared 0 bases from V and 2 bases from J, leaving 12 bases between. The CDR3 contains 15 residues. The CDR3 reads CASSLGDVRTYEQYF. In DNA, the CDR3 is TGTGCCAGCAGCTTGGGGGACGTACGAACCTACGAGCAGTACTTC. The variable domain in full, completed from reference TRBV5-5 and TRBJ2-7, reads DAGVTQSPTHLIKTRGQQVTLRCSPISGHKSVSWYQQVLGQGPQFIFQYYEKEERGRGNFPDRFSARQFPNYSSELNVNALLLGDSALYLCASSLGDVRTYEQYFGPGTRLTVT.

CDR3 residues: CASSLGLDSYEQYF. The CDR3 DNA reads TGTGCCAGCAGCTTAGGGCTCGACTCCTACGAGCAGTACTTC. This chain uses TRBV7-9 with TRBJ2-7, with D unresolved. The V gene's germline CDR1 is SEHNR and CDR2 FQNEAQ (reference sequence). This CDR3 has 14 amino acids. Trimming left V 1 base short and J 0 bases short, with 7 bases between.

V is TRBV30 and J is TRBJ2-2; 10 bases are shared with TRBD2. Germline V CDR1 and CDR2: GTSNPN, SVGIG (reference sequence). V lost 7 bases, J lost 1 base, and 6 bases stayed unmatched. The CDR3 has 15 residues. CDR3 region: CASSRLAGNTGELFF. In DNA, the CDR3 is TGTGCCTCCTCCAGACTAGCGGGGAACACCGGGGAGCTGTTTTTT.

V and J are TRBV7-9 and TRBJ2-3; D is unclear. Trimming removed 2 bases from V and 0 bases from J, with 12 bases in between. Germline V CDR1 and CDR2: SEHNR, FQNEAQ (reference sequence). The CDR3 covers 16 residues. The DNA for the CDR3 is TGTGCCAGCAGCTTACGTGCGGCTTCGAGCACAGATACGCAGTATTTT. It encodes CASSLRAASSTDTQYF. The whole variable domain, filled in from reference TRBV7-9 and TRBJ2-3, reads DTGVSQNPRHKITKRGQNVTFRCDPISEHNRLYWYRQTLGQGPEFLTYFQNEAQLEKSRLLSDRFSAERPKGSFSTLEIQRTEQGDSAMYLCASSLRAASSTDTQYFGPGTRLTVL.

The chain is built from TRBV5-1 and TRBJ2-5; the D call may be TRBD1 or TRBD2 (6 bases each). Germline V gene data show CDR1 as SGHRS and CDR2 as YFSETQ. This CDR3 is 18 amino acids long. Trimming took off 0 bases at V and 1 base at J, with 19 bases between the two ends. The CDR3 here is CASSLVRGAGRFQETQYF. CDR3 nucleotides: TGCGCCAGCAGCTTGGTGAGGGGGGCAGGGAGATTCCAAGAGACCCAGTACTTC.

The chain has TRBV7-9 and TRBJ2-1; D gene ambiguous. V lost 3 bases, J lost 7 bases, and 7 bases lay in between. The CDR3 covers 12 residues. The germline CDR1 and CDR2 sequences are SEHNR and FQNEAQ (reference sequence). The DNA of the CDR3 is TGTGCCAGCAGCTTTGGGTGGAATGAGCAGTTCTTC. Translated: CASSFGWNEQFF.

V gene TRBV18 combines with J gene TRBJ1-3; weak D call: TRBD1 (5 bases). The V end was cut by 4 bases, the J end by 2 bases, with 15 bases between. Germline V gene sequence: CDR1 KGHSH, CDR2 LQKENI. This CDR3 has 16 amino acids. The CDR3 nucleotides read TGTGCCAGCTCACTTGCCAGGGCGACGGCTGGAAACACCATATATTTT. Its protein is CASSLARATAGNTIYF.

Concerning this clone: The sample carries other DNA sequences with the same CDR3. V and J are TRBV30 and TRBJ1-4; D is possibly TRBD1 (6 bases). From germline, CDR1 is GTSNPN and CDR2 SVGIG (reference sequence). Trimming removed 4 bases at V and 8 bases at J, with 14 bases between. The CDR3 contains 13 residues. CDR3 protein: CAWTRAGDEKLFF. The CDR3 DNA follows: TGTGCCTGGACGAGGGCAGGGGACGAAAAACTGTTTTTT.

This clone appeared a single time. This chain links TRBV30 with TRBJ1-4, with D possibly matching TRBD1 (5 bases). Germline CDR1 reads GTSNPN; CDR2 reads SVGIG (reference sequence). Deletions cut 4 bases from V and 1 base from J, with 16 bases between. The CDR3 has 16 residues. CDR3 in DNA: TGTGCCTGGACCCCCGGGCAGGGCGGAACTAATGAAAAACTGTTTTTT. This encodes CAWTPGQGGTNEKLFF.

The V gene is TRBV19, the J gene TRBJ1-5, with TRBD1 as a possible D gene (5 bases). V dropped 6 bases and J dropped 6 bases, with 12 bases sitting between them. Germline assignment: CDR1 LNHDA and CDR2 SQIVND (reference sequence). The CDR3 runs to 13 residues. DNA of the CDR3: TGTGCCAGTAGCCCCGGGGGTTTTCAGCCCCAGCATTTT. Amino acids: CASSPGGFQPQHF.